This T cell receptor beta chain is from a study of blood T cell repertoires in COVID-19. Study-wide context: Spain, Italy and the United States supplied samples that represented acute and convalescent COVID-19. Sources were T cells, B-cell-depleted T cells, or PBMCs; the material itself was cDNA or gDNA.

Which cohort a participant joined came from the clinical history participants gave. The study recruited exposed participants who had met a COVID-19 case within 2 weeks before entry. Assay used: immunoSEQ multiplex PCR; TCRdb lists only in-frame clones, some missing. The sample holds fewer than 300,000 clones, roughly 80% seen once. Germline CDR1 and CDR2: MNHEY and SVGAGI. The germline V and J ends were trimmed by 4 bases and 4 bases, with 16 bases remaining between them. The CDR3 consists of 15 residues. The specimen sequenced was PBMCs or T cells enriched from blood (not recorded which). The clonotype originates from a man between 35 and 55 years old who had been exposed to COVID-19. This rearrangement joins TRBV6-5 to TRBJ1-1; perhaps TRBD1 as D (6 bases). CDR3 DNA: TGTGCCAGCAGTTCTGAAGAACAGGGCCCCACTGAAGCTTTCTTT. Translation gives CASSSEEQGPTEAFF.